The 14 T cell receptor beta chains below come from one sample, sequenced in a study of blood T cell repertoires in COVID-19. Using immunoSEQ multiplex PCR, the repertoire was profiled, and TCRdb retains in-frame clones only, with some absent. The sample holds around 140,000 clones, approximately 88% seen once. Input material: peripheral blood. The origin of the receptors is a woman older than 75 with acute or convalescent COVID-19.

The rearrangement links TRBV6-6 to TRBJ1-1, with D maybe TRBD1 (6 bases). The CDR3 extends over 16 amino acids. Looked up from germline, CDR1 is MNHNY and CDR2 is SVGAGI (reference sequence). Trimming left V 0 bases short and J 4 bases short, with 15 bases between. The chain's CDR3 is CASSYSYLGRGTEAFF. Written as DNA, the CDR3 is TGTGCCAGCAGTTACTCGTATCTGGGCAGGGGCACTGAAGCTTTCTTT.

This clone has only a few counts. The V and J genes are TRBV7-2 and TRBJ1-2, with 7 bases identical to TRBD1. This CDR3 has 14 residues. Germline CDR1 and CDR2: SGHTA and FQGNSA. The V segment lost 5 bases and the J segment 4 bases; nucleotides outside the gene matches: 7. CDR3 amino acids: CASSPSDRAYGYTF. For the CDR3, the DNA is TGTGCCAGCAGCCCCTCTGACAGGGCCTATGGCTACACCTTC. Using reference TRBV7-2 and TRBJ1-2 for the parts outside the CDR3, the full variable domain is GAGVSQSPSNKVTEKGKDVELRCDPISGHTALYWYRQSLGQGLEFLIYFQGNSAPDKSGLPSDRFSAERTGGSVSTLTIQRTQQEDSAVYLCASSPSDRAYGYTFGSGTRLTVV.

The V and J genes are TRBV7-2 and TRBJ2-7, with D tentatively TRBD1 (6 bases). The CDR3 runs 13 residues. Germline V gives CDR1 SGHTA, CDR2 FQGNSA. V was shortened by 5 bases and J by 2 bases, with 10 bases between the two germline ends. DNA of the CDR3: TGTGCCAGCAGCAAGAACAGGGCCTACGAGCAGTACTTC. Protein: CASSKNRAYEQYF.

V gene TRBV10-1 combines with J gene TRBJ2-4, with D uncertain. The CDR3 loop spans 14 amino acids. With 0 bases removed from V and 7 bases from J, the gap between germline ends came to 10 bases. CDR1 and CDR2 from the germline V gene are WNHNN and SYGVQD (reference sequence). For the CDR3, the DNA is TGCGCCAGCAGTGAGTCCTCAAGTGGCAACATTCAGTACTTC. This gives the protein CASSESSSGNIQYF.

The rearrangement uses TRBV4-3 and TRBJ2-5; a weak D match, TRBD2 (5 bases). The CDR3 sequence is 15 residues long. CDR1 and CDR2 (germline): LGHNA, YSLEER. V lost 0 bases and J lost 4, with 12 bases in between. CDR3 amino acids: CASSQDLAGLETQYF. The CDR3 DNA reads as TGCGCCAGCAGCCAAGATCTAGCTGGACTAGAGACCCAGTACTTC.

CDR3 nucleotide sequence: TGTGCCAGCAGCCCAGAAACAGGGGGCAGTCAGCCCCAGCATTTT. It translates to CASSPETGGSQPQHF. This chain links TRBV7-9 with TRBJ1-5; 9 bases map to TRBD1. From germline, CDR1 is SEHNR and CDR2 FQNEAQ (reference sequence). The CDR3 is 15 residues long. With V trimmed by 5 bases and J by 6 bases, 8 bases remained unmatched.

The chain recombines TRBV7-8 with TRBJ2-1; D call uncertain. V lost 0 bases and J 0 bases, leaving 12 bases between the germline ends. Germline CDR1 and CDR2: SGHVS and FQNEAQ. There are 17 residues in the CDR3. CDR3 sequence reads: CASSLARVPSSYNEQFF. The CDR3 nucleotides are TGTGCCAGCAGCTTAGCGCGAGTCCCGAGCTCCTACAATGAGCAGTTCTTC.

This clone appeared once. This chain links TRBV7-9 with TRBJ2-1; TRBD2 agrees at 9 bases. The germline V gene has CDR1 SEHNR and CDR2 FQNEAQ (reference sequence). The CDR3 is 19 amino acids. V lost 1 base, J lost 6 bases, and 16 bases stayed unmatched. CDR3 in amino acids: CASSLEHGSGRIPVNEQFF. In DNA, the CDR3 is TGTGCCAGCAGCTTAGAGCATGGAAGCGGGAGGATTCCTGTCAATGAGCAGTTCTTC.

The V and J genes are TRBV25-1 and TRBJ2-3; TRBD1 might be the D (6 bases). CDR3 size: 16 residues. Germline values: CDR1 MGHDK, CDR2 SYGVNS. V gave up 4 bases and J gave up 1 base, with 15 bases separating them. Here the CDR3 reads CASSALQGSGTDTQYF. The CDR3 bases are TGTGCCAGCAGTGCACTACAGGGAAGCGGCACAGATACGCAGTATTTT.

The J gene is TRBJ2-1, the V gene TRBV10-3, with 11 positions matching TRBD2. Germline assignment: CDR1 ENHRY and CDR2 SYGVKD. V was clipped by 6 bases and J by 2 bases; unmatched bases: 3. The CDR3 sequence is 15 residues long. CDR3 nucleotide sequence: TGTGCCATCAGCGCGACTAGCGGGGCCTACAATGAGCAGTTCTTC. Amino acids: CAISATSGAYNEQFF.

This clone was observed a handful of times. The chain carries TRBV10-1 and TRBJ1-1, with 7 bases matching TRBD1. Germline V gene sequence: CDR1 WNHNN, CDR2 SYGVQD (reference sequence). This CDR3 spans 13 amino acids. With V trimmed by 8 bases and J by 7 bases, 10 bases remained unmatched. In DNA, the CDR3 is TGCGCCAGCCGCCGGGACAGCGCTGATGAAGCTTTCTTT. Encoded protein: CASRRDSADEAFF.

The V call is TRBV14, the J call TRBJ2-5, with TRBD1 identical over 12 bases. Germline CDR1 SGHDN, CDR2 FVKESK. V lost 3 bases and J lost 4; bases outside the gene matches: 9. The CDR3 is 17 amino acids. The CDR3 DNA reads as TGTGCCAGCAGCCAGGGACAGGGGGCGCATAATCGAGAGACCCAGTACTTC. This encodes CASSQGQGAHNRETQYF.

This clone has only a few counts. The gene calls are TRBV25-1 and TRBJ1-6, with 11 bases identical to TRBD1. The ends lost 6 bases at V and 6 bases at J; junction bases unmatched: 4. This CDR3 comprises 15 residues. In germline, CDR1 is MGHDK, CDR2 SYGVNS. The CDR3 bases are TGTGCCAGCAGCTCGGACAGGGGGCTTAATTCACCCCTCCACTTT. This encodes CASSSDRGLNSPLHF.

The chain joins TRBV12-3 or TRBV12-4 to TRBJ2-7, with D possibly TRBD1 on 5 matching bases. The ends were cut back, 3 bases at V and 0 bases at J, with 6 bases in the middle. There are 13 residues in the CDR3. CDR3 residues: CASSFQGSYEQYF. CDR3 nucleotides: TGTGCCAGCAGTTTCCAGGGCTCCTACGAGCAGTACTTC.